This TCR beta chain derives from a study of blood T cell repertoires in COVID-19. Study-level information: The United States, Italy and Spain provided the acute and convalescent COVID-19 samples.

This CDR3 has 14 residues. Germline CDR1 reads SEHNR; CDR2 reads FQNEAQ (reference sequence). V dropped 5 bases and J dropped 1; count of bases not matched to a gene: 2. This clone has a handful of counts. Clones were sequenced by immunoSEQ multiplex PCR, and TCRdb holds only the in-frame ones, with some missing. Altogether 95,000 or so clones are present, 70% to 90% being singletons, with the ten largest covering approximately 1.2%. This TCR came from an elderly man with active or convalescent COVID-19. Sequenced input: peripheral blood. This sequence joins TRBV7-9 and TRBJ1-1, with TRBD1 matching 9 bases. CDR3 coding DNA: TGTGCCAGCAGCCCGGGACAGGGGAACACTGAAGCTTTCTTT. Its protein is CASSPGQGNTEAFF. The full variable domain, rest sourced from reference TRBV7-9 and TRBJ1-1, is DTGVSQNPRHKITKRGQNVTFRCDPISEHNRLYWYRQTLGQGPEFLTYFQNEAQLEKSRLLSDRFSAERPKGSFSTLEIQRTEQGDSAMYLCASSPGQGNTEAFFGQGTRLTVV.